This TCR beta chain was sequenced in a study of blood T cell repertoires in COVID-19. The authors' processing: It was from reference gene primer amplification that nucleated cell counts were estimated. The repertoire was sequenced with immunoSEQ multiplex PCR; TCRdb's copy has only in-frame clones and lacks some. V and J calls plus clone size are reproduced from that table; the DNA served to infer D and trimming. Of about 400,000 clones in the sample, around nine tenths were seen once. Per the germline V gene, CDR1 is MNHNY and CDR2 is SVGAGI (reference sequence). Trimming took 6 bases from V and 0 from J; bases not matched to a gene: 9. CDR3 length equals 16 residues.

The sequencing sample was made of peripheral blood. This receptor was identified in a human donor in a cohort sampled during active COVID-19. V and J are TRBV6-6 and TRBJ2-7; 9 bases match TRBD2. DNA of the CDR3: TGTGCCAGCAGATCCAGCCTAGCGGGGAGCTCCTACGAGCAGTACTTC. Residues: CASRSSLAGSSYEQYF.